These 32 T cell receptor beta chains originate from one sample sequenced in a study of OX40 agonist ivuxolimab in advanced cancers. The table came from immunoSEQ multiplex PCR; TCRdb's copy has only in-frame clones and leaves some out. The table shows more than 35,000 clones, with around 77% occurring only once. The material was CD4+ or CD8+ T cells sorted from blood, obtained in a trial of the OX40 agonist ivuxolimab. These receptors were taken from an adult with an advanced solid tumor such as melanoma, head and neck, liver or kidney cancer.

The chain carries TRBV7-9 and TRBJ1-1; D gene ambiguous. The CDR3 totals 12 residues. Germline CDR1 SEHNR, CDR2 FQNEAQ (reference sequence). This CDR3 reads CATIGHQPEAFF. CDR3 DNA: TGTGCTACAATCGGCCATCAACCTGAAGCTTTCTTT.

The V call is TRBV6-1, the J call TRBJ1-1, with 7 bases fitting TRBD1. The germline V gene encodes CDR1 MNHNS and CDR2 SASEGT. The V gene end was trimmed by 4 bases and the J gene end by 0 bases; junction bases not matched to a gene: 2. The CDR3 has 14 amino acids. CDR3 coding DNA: TGTGCCAGCAGTGGGGACAGCATGAACACTGAAGCTTTCTTT. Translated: CASSGDSMNTEAFF.

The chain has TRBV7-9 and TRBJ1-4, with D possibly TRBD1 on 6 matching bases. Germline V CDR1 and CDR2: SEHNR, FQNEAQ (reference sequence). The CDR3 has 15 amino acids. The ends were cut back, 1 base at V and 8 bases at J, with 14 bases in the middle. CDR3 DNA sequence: TGTGCCAGCAGCTTAGTACGGGGGCGCGACGAAAAACTGTTTTTT. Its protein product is CASSLVRGRDEKLFF.

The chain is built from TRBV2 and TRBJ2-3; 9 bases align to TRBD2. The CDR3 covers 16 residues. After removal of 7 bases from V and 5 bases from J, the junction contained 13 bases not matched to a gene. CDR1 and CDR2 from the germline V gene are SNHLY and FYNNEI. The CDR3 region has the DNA TGTGCCAGCATCCTGTTAGCGGGGGCCCTGGGAGATACGCAGTATTTT. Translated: CASILLAGALGDTQYF.

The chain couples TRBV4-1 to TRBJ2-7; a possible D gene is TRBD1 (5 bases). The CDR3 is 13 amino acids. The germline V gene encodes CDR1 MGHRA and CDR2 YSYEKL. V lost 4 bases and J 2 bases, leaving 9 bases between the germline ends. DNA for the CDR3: TGCGCCAGCAGCCCGACAGATGCCTACGAGCAGTACTTC. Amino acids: CASSPTDAYEQYF.

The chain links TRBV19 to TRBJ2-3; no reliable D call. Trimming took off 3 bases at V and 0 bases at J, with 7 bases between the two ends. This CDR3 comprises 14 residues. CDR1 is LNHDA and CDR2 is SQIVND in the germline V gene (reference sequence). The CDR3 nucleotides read TGTGCCAGTAGTATCCCCACCAGCACAGATACGCAGTATTTT. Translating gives CASSIPTSTDTQYF. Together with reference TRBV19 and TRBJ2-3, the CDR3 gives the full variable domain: DGGITQSPKYLFRKEGQNVTLSCEQNLNHDAMYWYRQDPGQGLRLIYYSQIVNDFQKGDIAEGYSVSREKKESFPLTVTSAQKNPTAFYLCASSIPTSTDTQYFGPGTRLTVL.

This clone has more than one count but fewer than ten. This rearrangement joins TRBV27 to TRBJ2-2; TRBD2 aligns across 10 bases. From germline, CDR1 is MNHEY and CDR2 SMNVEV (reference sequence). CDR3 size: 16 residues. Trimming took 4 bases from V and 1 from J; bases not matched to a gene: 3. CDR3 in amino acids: CASSSRTSGNTGELFF. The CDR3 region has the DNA TGTGCCAGCAGTTCCCGGACTAGCGGGAACACCGGGGAGCTGTTTTTT.

CDR3 nucleotide sequence: TGTGCCAGCAAAGACACGAGCTCCTATAATTCACCCCTCCACTTT. It specifies CASKDTSSYNSPLHF. The genes are TRBV6-5 and TRBJ1-6; D gene ambiguous. Per the germline V gene, CDR1 is MNHEY and CDR2 is SVGAGI. CDR3 size: 15 residues. V gave up 7 bases and J gave up 0 bases, with 10 bases separating them.

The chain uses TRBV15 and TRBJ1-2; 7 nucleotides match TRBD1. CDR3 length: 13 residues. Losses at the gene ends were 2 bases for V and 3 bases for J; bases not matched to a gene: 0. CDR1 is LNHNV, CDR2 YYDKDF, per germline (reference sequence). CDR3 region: CATSRQGDYGYTF. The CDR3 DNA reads TGTGCCACCAGCAGACAGGGGGACTATGGCTACACCTTC.

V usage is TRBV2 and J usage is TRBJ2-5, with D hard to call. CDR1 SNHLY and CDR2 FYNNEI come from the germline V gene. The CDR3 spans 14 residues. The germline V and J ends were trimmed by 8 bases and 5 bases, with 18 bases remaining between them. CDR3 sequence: CASRTGDLVETQYF. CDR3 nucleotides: TGTGCCAGCCGCACGGGCGACCTGGTGGAGACCCAGTACTTC.

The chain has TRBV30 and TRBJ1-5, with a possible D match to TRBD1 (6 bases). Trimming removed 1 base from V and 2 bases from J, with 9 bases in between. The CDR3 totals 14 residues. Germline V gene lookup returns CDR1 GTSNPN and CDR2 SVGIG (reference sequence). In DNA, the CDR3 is TGTGCCTGGAGTGAGGCAGGGGGCAATCAGCCCCAGCATTTT. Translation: CAWSEAGGNQPQHF. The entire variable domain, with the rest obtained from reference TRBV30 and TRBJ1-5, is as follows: SQTIHQWPATLVQPVGSPLSLECTVEGTSNPNLYWYRQAAGRGLQLLFYSVGIGQISSEVPQNLSASRPQDRQFILSSKKLLLSDSGFYLCAWSEAGGNQPQHFGDGTRLSIL.

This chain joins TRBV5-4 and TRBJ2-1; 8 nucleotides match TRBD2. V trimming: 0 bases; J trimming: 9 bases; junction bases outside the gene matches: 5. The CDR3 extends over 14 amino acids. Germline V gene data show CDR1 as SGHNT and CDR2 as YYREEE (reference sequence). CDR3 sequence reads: CASSLEGLVIEQFF. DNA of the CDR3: TGTGCCAGCAGCTTGGAGGGACTAGTAATTGAGCAGTTCTTC.

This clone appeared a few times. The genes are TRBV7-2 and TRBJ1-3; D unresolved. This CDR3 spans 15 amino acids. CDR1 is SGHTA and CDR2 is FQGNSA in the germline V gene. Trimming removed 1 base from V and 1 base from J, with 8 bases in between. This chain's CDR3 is CASSLDRASGNTIYF. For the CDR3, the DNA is TGTGCCAGCAGCTTAGATAGGGCGTCTGGAAACACCATATATTTT.

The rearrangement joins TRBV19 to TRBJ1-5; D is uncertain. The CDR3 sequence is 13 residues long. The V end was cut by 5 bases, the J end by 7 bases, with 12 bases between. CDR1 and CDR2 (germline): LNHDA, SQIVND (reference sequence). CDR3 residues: CASSYPFEQPQHF. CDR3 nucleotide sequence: TGTGCCAGTAGTTATCCGTTCGAGCAGCCCCAGCATTTT.

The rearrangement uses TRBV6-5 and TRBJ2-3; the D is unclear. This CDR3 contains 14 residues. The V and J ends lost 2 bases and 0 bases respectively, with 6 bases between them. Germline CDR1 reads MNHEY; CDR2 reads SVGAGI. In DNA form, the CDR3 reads TGTGCCAGCAGTTACGGCCCCAGCACAGATACGCAGTATTTT. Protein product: CASSYGPSTDTQYF.

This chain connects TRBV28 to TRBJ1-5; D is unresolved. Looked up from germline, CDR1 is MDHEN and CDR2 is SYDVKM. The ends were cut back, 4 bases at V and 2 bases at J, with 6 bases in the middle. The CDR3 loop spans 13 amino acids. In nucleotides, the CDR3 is TGTGCCAGCAGTTCGAGTCGCAATCAGCCCCAGCATTTT. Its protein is CASSSSRNQPQHF.

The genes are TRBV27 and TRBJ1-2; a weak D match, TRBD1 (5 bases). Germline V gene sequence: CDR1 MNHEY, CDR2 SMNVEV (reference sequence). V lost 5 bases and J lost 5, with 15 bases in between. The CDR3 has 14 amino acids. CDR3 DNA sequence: TGTGCCAGCAGTCTGAAGGGGTTTGGGTATGGCTACACCTTC. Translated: CASSLKGFGYGYTF.

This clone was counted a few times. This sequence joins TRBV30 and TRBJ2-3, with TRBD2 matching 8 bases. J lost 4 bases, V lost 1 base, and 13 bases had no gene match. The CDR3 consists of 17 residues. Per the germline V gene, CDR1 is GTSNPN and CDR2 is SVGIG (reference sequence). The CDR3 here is CAWSALSGSGSADTQYF. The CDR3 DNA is TGTGCCTGGAGTGCCCTGTCGGGCAGCGGGAGCGCAGATACGCAGTATTTT.

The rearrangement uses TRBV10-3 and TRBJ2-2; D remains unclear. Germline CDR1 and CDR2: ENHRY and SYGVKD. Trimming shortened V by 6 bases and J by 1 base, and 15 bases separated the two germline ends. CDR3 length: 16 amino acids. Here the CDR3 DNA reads TGTGCCATCAGCCCAAGAGAGCGACGGAACACCGGGGAGCTGTTTTTT. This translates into CAISPRERRNTGELFF.

CDR3 DNA: TGTGCCAGCAGTACCAACAGGGCAGATACGCAGTATTTT. Translating it yields CASSTNRADTQYF. The chain employs TRBV2 and TRBJ2-3; D is perhaps TRBD1 (6 bases). The CDR3 sequence is 13 residues long. V lost 5 bases, J lost 4 bases, and 10 bases lay in between. Germline V gives CDR1 SNHLY, CDR2 FYNNEI.

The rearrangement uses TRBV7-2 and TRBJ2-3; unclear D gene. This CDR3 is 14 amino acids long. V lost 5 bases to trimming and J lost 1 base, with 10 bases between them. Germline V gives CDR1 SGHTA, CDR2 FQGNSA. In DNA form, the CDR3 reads TGTGCCAGCAGCGAAATTGGGGGCACAGATACGCAGTATTTT. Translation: CASSEIGGTDTQYF. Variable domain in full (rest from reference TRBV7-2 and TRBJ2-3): GAGVSQSPSNKVTEKGKDVELRCDPISGHTALYWYRQSLGQGLEFLIYFQGNSAPDKSGLPSDRFSAERTGGSVSTLTIQRTQQEDSAVYLCASSEIGGTDTQYFGPGTRLTVL.

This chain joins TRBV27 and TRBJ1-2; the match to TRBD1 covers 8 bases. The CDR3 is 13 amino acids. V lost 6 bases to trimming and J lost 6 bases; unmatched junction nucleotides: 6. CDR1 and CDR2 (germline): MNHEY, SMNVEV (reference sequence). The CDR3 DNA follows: TGTGCCAGCAGAAGAGGGACAGGAGATGGCTACACCTTC. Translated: CASRRGTGDGYTF.

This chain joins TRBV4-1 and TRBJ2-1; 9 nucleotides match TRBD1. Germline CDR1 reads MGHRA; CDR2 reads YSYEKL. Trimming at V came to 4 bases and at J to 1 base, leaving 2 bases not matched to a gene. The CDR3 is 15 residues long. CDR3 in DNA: TGCGCCAGCAGCCCCGGGACAGGGTCCTACAATGAGCAGTTCTTC. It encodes CASSPGTGSYNEQFF.

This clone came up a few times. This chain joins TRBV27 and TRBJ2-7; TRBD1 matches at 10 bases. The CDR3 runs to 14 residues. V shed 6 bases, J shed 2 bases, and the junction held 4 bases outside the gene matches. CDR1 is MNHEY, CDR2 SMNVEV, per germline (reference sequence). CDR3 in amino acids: CASRTGGPPYEQYF. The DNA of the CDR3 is TGTGCCAGCAGGACAGGGGGCCCTCCCTACGAGCAGTACTTC.

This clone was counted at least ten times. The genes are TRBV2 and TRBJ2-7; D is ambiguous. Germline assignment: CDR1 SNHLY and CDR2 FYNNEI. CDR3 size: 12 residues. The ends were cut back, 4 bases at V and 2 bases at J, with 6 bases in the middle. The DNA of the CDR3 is TGTGCCAGCAGTGTCAACCCCTACGAGCAGTACTTC. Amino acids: CASSVNPYEQYF.

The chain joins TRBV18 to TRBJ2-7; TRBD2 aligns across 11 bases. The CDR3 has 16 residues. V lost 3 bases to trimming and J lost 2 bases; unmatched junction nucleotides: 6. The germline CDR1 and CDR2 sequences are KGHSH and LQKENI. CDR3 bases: TGTGCCAGCTCACCTAGTGGGACTAGCGGTCCCTACGAGCAGTACTTC. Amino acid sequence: CASSPSGTSGPYEQYF.

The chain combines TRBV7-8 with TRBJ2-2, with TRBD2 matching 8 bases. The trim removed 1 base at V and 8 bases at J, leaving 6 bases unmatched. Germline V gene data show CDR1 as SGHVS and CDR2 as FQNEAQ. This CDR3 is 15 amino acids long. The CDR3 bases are TGTGCCAGCAGCTTAGGAACAGCGGGAGCTGGGGAGCTGTTTTTT. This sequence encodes CASSLGTAGAGELFF.

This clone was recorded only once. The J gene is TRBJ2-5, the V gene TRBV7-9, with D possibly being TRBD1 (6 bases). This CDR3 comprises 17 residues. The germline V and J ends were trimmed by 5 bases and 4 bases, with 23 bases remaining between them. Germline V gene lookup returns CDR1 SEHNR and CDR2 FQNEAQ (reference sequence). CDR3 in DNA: TGTGCCAGCAGCACCCACCGAGCTCGACAGGACAGAGAGACCCAGTACTTC. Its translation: CASSTHRARQDRETQYF. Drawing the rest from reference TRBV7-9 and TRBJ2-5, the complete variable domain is DTGVSQNPRHKITKRGQNVTFRCDPISEHNRLYWYRQTLGQGPEFLTYFQNEAQLEKSRLLSDRFSAERPKGSFSTLEIQRTEQGDSAMYLCASSTHRARQDRETQYFGPGTRLLVL.

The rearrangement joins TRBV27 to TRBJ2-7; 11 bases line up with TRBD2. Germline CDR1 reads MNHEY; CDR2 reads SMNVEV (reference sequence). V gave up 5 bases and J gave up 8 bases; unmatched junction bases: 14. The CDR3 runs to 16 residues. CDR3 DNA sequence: TGTGCCAGCAGTGGGGCCCAACTAGCGGGGGCCCCGAAGCAGTACTTC. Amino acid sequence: CASSGAQLAGAPKQYF.

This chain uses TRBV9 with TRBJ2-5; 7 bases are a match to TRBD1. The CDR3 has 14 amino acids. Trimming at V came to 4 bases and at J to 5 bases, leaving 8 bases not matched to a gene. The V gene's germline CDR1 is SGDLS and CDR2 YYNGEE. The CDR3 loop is CASSPRLGGETQYF. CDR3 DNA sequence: TGTGCCAGCAGCCCCCGGCTAGGGGGCGAGACCCAGTACTTC.

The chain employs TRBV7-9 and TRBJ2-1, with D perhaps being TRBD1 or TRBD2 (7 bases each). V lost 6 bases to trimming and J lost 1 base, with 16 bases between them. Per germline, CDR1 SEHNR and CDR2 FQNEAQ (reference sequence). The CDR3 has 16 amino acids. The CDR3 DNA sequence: TGTGCCAGCAGACCCAGGGGGGGGGCTTCCTACAATGAGCAGTTCTTC. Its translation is CASRPRGGASYNEQFF. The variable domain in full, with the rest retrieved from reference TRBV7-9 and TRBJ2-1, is DTGVSQNPRHKITKRGQNVTFRCDPISEHNRLYWYRQTLGQGPEFLTYFQNEAQLEKSRLLSDRFSAERPKGSFSTLEIQRTEQGDSAMYLCASRPRGGASYNEQFFGPGTRLTVL.

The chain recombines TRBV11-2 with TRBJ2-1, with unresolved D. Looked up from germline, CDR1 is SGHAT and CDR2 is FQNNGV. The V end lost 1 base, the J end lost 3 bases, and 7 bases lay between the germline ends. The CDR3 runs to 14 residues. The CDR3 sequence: CASSLGGYYNEQFF. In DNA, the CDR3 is TGTGCCAGCAGCTTAGGAGGATACTACAATGAGCAGTTCTTC.